This is a list of T cell receptor beta chains from one sample in a study of T cells in Graves' hyperthyroidism and ophthalmopathy. From the multiplex PCR reads, TCRdb called clonotypes with MiXCR, one entry per CDR3 protein. The table records over 700,000 distinct CDR3 sequences, around 19% of them present only once. Sequencing was carried out using blood. These TCRs come from a woman in her forties or fifties with Graves' hyperthyroidism that later progressed to Graves' ophthalmopathy. CDR3s include the opening cysteine and the closing phenylalanine or tryptophan. Each record gives: D gene, clone size, J gene, V gene, CDR3 DNA, CDR3 protein. D genes are given only for firm matches. The listing skips clone size in some rows; elsewhere it reads once, few, many or a size class.

D gene: NA
clone size: NA
J gene: TRBJ2-3
V gene: TRBV7-9
CDR3 DNA: TGTGCCAGCAGCCCGACAGGCCTAGATCCTAATCATGCGCAGTATTTT
CDR3 protein: CASSPTGLDPNHAQYF

D gene: NA
clone size: NA
J gene: TRBJ1-5
V gene: TRBV18
CDR3 DNA: TGTGCCACCTCAGGTACAGCCTCGGGGCCCCAGCATTTT
CDR3 protein: CATSGTASGPQHF

D gene: TRBD1
clone size: NA
J gene: TRBJ1-5
V gene: TRBV6-6
CDR3 DNA: TGTGCCAGCAGTTACTCACAGGGGGCTCAGCCCCAGCATTTT
CDR3 protein: CASSYSQGAQPQHF

D gene: TRBD2
clone size: few
J gene: TRBJ2-3
V gene: TRBV20-1
CDR3 DNA: TGCAGCAATAGGATCGGGGGGGGCACAGATACGCAGTATTTT
CDR3 protein: CSNRIGGGTDTQYF

D gene: TRBD1
clone size: NA
J gene: TRBJ1-6
V gene: TRBV9
CDR3 DNA: TGTGCCAGCGGTCCGGGACAGGCTTCACCCCTCCACTTT
CDR3 protein: CASGPGQASPLHF

D gene: NA
clone size: NA
J gene: TRBJ1-3
V gene: TRBV30
CDR3 DNA: TGTGCCTGGAGTGTACTAGGGGCTAACTCTGGAAACACCATATATTTT
CDR3 protein: CAWSVLGANSGNTIYF

D gene: NA
clone size: NA
J gene: TRBJ1-1
V gene: TRBV5-6
CDR3 DNA: TGTGCCAGCAGCTCACAGGGAAGGGCGAACACTGAAGCTTTCTTT
CDR3 protein: CASSSQGRANTEAFF

D gene: NA
clone size: NA
J gene: TRBJ1-1
V gene: TRBV6-1
CDR3 DNA: TGTGCCAGCACCCCGGTCCTGAACACTGAAGCTTTCTTT
CDR3 protein: CASTPVLNTEAFF

D gene: TRBD1
clone size: few
J gene: TRBJ2-5
V gene: TRBV5-8
CDR3 DNA: TGTGCCAGCAGTATGACAGGGCAAGAGACCCAGTACTTC
CDR3 protein: CASSMTGQETQYF

D gene: NA
clone size: few
J gene: TRBJ1-6
V gene: TRBV7-9
CDR3 DNA: TGTGCCAGCAGCTTAGCGCATCGGGATTCACCCCTCCACTTT
CDR3 protein: CASSLAHRDSPLHF

D gene: NA
clone size: many
J gene: TRBJ1-6
V gene: TRBV3-1
CDR3 DNA: TGTGCCAGCAGCCAAGAATACAAAGTACCCCTCCACTTT
CDR3 protein: CASSQEYKVPLHF

D gene: NA
clone size: NA
J gene: TRBJ2-7
V gene: TRBV3-1
CDR3 DNA: TGTGCCAGCAGTGACACCGGCTACGCCTACGAGCAGTACTTC
CDR3 protein: CASSDTGYAYEQYF

D gene: NA
clone size: few
J gene: TRBJ2-1
V gene: TRBV7-9
CDR3 DNA: TGTGCCAGCAGCTTAGAGCCCATAAATGAGCAGTTCTTC
CDR3 protein: CASSLEPINEQFF

D gene: NA
clone size: NA
J gene: TRBJ2-5
V gene: TRBV24-1
CDR3 DNA: TGTGCCACCAGTGGAACGGGTTTAAGCCAAGAGACCCAGTACTTC
CDR3 protein: CATSGTGLSQETQYF

D gene: NA
clone size: many
J gene: TRBJ2-3
V gene: TRBV5-1
CDR3 DNA: TGCGCCAGCAGCTTCCAGGGCGCAGATACGCAGTATTTT
CDR3 protein: CASSFQGADTQYF

D gene: NA
clone size: NA
J gene: TRBJ1-6
V gene: TRBV6-1
CDR3 DNA: TGTGCCAGCAGTTATGAGGGGACGAGAAATAATTCACCCCTCCACTTT
CDR3 protein: CASSYEGTRNNSPLHF

D gene: NA
clone size: many
J gene: TRBJ2-1
V gene: TRBV2
CDR3 DNA: TGTGCCAGCACCGGGGGGCAAACTTACAATGAGCAGTTCTTC
CDR3 protein: CASTGGQTYNEQFF

D gene: TRBD1
clone size: many
J gene: TRBJ1-2
V gene: TRBV9
CDR3 DNA: TGTGCCAGCAGCGCCACTACAGGGGTCCTTCAAACTGGCTACACCTTC
CDR3 protein: CASSATTGVLQTGYTF

D gene: TRBD2
clone size: few
J gene: TRBJ2-5
V gene: TRBV7-9
CDR3 DNA: TGTGCCAGCAGACAACTCGGGGGGCAAGAGACCCAGTACTTC
CDR3 protein: CASRQLGGQETQYF

D gene: NA
clone size: many
J gene: TRBJ2-3
V gene: TRBV11-2
CDR3 DNA: TGTGCCAGCAGCCAAGTTGGGACCACAGTCAGCACAGATACGCAGTATTTT
CDR3 protein: CASSQVGTTVSTDTQYF

D gene: NA
clone size: many
J gene: TRBJ2-7
V gene: TRBV20-1
CDR3 DNA: TGCAGTGCTAGAGATCCCGCCTCGGGGGTCTCCTACGAGCAGTACTTC
CDR3 protein: CSARDPASGVSYEQYF

D gene: NA
clone size: NA
J gene: TRBJ1-2
V gene: TRBV6-2/TRBV6-3
CDR3 DNA: TGTGCCAGCAGTTCCCCCCCATCCAGTCGTGGCTACACCTTC
CDR3 protein: CASSSPPSSRGYTF

D gene: NA
clone size: many
J gene: TRBJ1-1
V gene: TRBV11-2
CDR3 DNA: TGTGCCAGCAGCTTCTATAGGGGGAGGGGGGGCACTGAAGCTTTCTTT
CDR3 protein: CASSFYRGRGGTEAFF

D gene: TRBD1
clone size: NA
J gene: TRBJ1-1
V gene: TRBV9
CDR3 DNA: TGTGCCAGCAGCGCCCTAAGACAGGGGTACACTGAAGCTTTCTTT
CDR3 protein: CASSALRQGYTEAFF

D gene: TRBD2
clone size: NA
J gene: TRBJ2-2
V gene: TRBV10-2
CDR3 DNA: TGCGCCAGCCAGAGCGGGGGGGCCTCAACCGGGGAGCTGTTTTTT
CDR3 protein: CASQSGGASTGELFF